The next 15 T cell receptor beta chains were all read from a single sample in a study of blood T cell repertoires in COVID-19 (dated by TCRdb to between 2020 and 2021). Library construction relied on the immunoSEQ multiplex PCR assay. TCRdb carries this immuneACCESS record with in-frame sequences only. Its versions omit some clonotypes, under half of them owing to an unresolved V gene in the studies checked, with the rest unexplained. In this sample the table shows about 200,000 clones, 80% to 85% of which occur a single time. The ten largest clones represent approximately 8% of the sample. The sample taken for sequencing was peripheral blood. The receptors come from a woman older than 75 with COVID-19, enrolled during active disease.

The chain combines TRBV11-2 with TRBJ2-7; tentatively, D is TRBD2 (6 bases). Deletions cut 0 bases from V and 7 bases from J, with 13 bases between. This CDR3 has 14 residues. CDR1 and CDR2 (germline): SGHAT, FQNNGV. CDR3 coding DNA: TGTGCCAGCAGCTTAGATCCCTCCAGCGGGGAGCAGTACTTC. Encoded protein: CASSLDPSSGEQYF. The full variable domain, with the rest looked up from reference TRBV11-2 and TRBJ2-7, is EAGVAQSPRYKIIEKRQSVAFWCNPISGHATLYWYQQILGQGPKLLIQFQNNGVVDDSQLPKDRFSAERLKGVDSTLKIQPAKLEDSAVYLCASSLDPSSGEQYFGPGTRLTVT.

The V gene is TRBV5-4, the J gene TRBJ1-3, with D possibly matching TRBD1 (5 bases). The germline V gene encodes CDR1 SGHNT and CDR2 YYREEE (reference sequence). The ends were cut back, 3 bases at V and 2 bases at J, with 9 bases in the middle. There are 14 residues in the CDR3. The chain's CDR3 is CASSSGTPGNTIYF. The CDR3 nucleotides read TGTGCCAGCAGCTCCGGGACTCCTGGAAACACCATATATTTT.

The CDR3 loop is CASSAGGQGSRRTGVEQFF. The CDR3 DNA is TGCGCCAGCAGTGCGGGCGGACAGGGGTCGAGAAGGACAGGGGTCGAGCAGTTCTTC. The chain recombines TRBV10-1 with TRBJ2-1, with TRBD1 matching over 9 bases. CDR1 is WNHNN and CDR2 is SYGVQD in the germline V gene (reference sequence). With 4 bases clipped from V and 10 bases from J, the junction kept 23 bases outside the gene matches. The CDR3 totals 19 residues.

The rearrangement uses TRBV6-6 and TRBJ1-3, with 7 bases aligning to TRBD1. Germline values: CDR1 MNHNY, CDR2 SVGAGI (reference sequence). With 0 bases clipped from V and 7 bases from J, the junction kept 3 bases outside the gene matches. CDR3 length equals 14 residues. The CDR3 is CASSYSGTANTIYF. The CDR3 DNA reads TGTGCCAGCAGTTACTCAGGGACAGCGAACACCATATATTTT.

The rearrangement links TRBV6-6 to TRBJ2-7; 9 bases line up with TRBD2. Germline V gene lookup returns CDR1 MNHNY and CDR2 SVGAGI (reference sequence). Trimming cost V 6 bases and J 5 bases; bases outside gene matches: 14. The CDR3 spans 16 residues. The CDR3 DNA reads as TGTGCCAGCAGCCGCCGTAAGGCTAGCGGGGACGACGAGCAGTACTTC. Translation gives CASSRRKASGDDEQYF.

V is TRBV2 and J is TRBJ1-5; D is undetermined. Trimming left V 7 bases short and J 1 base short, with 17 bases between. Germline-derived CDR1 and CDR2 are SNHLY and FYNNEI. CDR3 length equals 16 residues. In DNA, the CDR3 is TGTGCCAGCATGGGTGAAGGAGCCCTCAGCAATCAGCCCCAGCATTTT. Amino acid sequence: CASMGEGALSNQPQHF.

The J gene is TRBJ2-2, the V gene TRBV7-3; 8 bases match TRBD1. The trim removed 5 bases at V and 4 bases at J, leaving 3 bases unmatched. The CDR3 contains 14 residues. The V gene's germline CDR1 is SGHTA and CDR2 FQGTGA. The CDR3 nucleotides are TGTGCCAGCAGCATTACAGGGGGCACCGGGGAGCTGTTTTTT. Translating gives CASSITGGTGELFF.

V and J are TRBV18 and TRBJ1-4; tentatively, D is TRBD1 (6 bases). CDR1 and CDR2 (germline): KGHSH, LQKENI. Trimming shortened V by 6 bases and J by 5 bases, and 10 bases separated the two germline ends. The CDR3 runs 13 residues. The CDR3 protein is CASSTGTNEKLFF. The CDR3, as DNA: TGTGCCAGCTCTACAGGGACCAATGAAAAACTGTTTTTT.

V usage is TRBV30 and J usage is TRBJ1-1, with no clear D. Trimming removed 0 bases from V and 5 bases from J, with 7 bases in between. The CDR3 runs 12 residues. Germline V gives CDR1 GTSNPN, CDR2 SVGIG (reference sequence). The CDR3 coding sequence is TGTGCCTGGAGTGTATATAGAACTGAAGCTTTCTTT. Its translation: CAWSVYRTEAFF.

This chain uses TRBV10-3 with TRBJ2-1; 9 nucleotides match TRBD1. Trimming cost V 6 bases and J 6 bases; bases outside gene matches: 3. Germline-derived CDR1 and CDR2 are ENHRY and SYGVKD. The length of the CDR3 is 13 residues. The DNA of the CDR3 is TGTGCCATCAGGGACAGGGGTGTCAATGAGCAGTTCTTC. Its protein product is CAIRDRGVNEQFF.

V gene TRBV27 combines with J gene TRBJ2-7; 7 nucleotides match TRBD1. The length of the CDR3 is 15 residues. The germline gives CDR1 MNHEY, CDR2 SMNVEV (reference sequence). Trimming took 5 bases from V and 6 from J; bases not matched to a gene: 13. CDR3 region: CASSPHATGNPEQYF. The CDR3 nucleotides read TGTGCCAGCAGTCCCCACGCGACAGGGAACCCCGAGCAGTACTTC.

In nucleotides, the CDR3 is TGTGCCAGCAGCTTAGCCGGGACAGAAGCTTTCTTT. This translates into CASSLAGTEAFF. The J gene is TRBJ1-1, the V gene TRBV7-9; TRBD1 might be the D (6 bases). The germline V gene has CDR1 SEHNR and CDR2 FQNEAQ (reference sequence). CDR3 size: 12 residues. The V end lost 0 bases, the J end lost 8 bases, and 7 bases lay between the germline ends.

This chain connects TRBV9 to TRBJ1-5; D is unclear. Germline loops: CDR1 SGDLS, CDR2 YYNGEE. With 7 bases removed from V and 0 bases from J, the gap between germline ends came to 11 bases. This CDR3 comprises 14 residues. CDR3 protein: CASGRRDSNQPQHF. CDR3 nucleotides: TGTGCCAGCGGGAGGAGGGATAGCAATCAGCCCCAGCATTTT.

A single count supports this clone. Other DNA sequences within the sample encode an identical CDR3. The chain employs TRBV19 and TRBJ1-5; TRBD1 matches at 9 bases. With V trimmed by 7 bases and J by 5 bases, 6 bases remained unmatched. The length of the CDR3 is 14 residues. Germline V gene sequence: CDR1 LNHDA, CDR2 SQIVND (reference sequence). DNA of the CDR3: TGTGCCAGTAATCCGGGACAGGGCTATCAGCCCCAGCATTTT. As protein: CASNPGQGYQPQHF.

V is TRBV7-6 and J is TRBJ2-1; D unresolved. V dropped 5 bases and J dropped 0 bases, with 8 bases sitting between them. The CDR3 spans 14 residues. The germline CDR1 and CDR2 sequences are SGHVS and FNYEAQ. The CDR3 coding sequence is TGTGCCAGCAGCCTTGTGAGCTCCTACAATGAGCAGTTCTTC. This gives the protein CASSLVSSYNEQFF.